One and the same sample provided the 27 T cell receptor beta chains below, sequenced in a study of shared clonotypes between healthy human individuals. The data were produced by immunoSEQ multiplex PCR, yet TCRdb's version contains in-frame clones alone and is incomplete. The data contain about 450,000 clones, 65% to 80% of them singletons. The sample taken for sequencing was PBMCs. The origin of the receptors is a woman in her thirties or forties in good health. Some clones in this sample may be carry-over from other donors' samples.

This clone has only a few counts. The chain couples TRBV27 to TRBJ2-2, with a possible D match to TRBD2 (5 bases). CDR1 is MNHEY and CDR2 is SMNVEV in the germline V gene (reference sequence). V gave up 5 bases and J gave up 1 base, with 17 bases separating them. The CDR3 runs to 17 residues. The CDR3 sequence is CASSPPVGGLNTGELFF. The CDR3 DNA sequence: TGTGCCAGCAGTCCCCCGGTGGGCGGACTGAACACCGGGGAGCTGTTTTTT.

The J gene is TRBJ2-2, the V gene TRBV29-1, with D possibly called TRBD1 or TRBD2 (5 bases each). V lost 1 base to trimming and J lost 2 bases, with 11 bases between them. CDR1 SQVTM and CDR2 ANQGSEA come from the germline V gene. CDR3 size: 15 residues. CDR3 nucleotide sequence: TGCAGCGTTGAAGGGGGGTGGACAAACACCGGGGAGCTGTTTTTT. As protein: CSVEGGWTNTGELFF.

This chain links TRBV4-3 with TRBJ1-3; D is unresolved. The CDR3 runs 15 residues. The germline V gene has CDR1 LGHNA and CDR2 YSLEER. Trimming took off 2 bases at V and 0 bases at J, with 8 bases between the two ends. CDR3 sequence (DNA): TGCGCCAGCAGCCAATACCGGAGCTCTGGAAACACCATATATTTT. It codes for CASSQYRSSGNTIYF.

V gene TRBV9 combines with J gene TRBJ2-2; the D is unclear. Germline CDR1 is SGDLS and CDR2 is YYNGEE. This CDR3 has 13 residues. Trimming cost V 4 bases and J 4 bases, with 8 bases left between them. As DNA, the CDR3 is TGTGCCAGCAGCCAGGATCCCACCGGGGAGCTGTTTTTT. Its protein is CASSQDPTGELFF.

In this sample, this clone turned up a few times. This chain connects TRBV6-1 to TRBJ2-5; D call uncertain. The CDR3 contains 15 residues. V was trimmed by 1 base and J by 5 bases, leaving 14 bases between them. CDR1 is MNHNS, CDR2 SASEGT, per germline. The CDR3 DNA reads as TGTGCCAGCAGTGAAGAGGACGGACCCCATGAGACCCAGTACTTC. Residues: CASSEEDGPHETQYF.

The chain recombines TRBV2 with TRBJ2-5; the match to TRBD2 covers 7 bases. Germline-derived CDR1 and CDR2 are SNHLY and FYNNEI. The CDR3 extends over 14 amino acids. V lost 4 bases to trimming and J lost 4 bases; unmatched junction nucleotides: 6. CDR3 region: CASSGGLGLETQYF. In nucleotides, the CDR3 is TGTGCCAGCAGTGGCGGACTAGGGTTAGAGACCCAGTACTTC.

This clone was counted a single time. Written as DNA, the CDR3 is TGTGCCAGCAGCTTCCGGGAAAACACCATATATTTT. Its protein is CASSFRENTIYF. The genes are TRBV7-2 and TRBJ1-3; no firm D call. Germline CDR1 is SGHTA and CDR2 is FQGNSA. The CDR3 covers 12 residues. Trimming shortened V by 3 bases and J by 6 bases, and 6 bases separated the two germline ends.

V usage is TRBV10-3 and J usage is TRBJ1-3, with D unresolved. The CDR3 loop spans 14 amino acids. Trimming pared 6 bases from V and 1 base from J, leaving 10 bases between. The germline V gene encodes CDR1 ENHRY and CDR2 SYGVKD. The CDR3 loop is CAIRPQISGNTIYF. For the CDR3, the DNA is TGTGCCATCAGGCCCCAGATTTCTGGAAACACCATATATTTT.

Concerning this clone: Different DNA sequences within this sample yield the same CDR3. The chain recombines TRBV7-6 with TRBJ2-5; D gene unclear. Germline V CDR1 and CDR2: SGHVS, FNYEAQ. V lost 5 bases and J 1 base, leaving 2 bases between the germline ends. The CDR3 has 11 amino acids. As DNA, the CDR3 is TGTGCCAGCAGCCTCCAAGAGACCCAGTACTTC. It codes for CASSLQETQYF. Combining the CDR3 with reference TRBV7-6 and TRBJ2-5 gives the whole variable domain GAGVSQSPRYKVTKRGQDVALRCDPISGHVSLYWYRQALGQGPEFLTYFNYEAQQDKSGLPNDRFSAERPEGSISTLTIQRTEQRDSAMYRCASSLQETQYFGPGTRLLVL.

The chain uses TRBV6-1 and TRBJ1-5, with D tentatively TRBD1 (5 bases). CDR1 is MNHNS and CDR2 is SASEGT in the germline V gene. The CDR3 runs 14 residues. Trimming took 5 bases from V and 0 from J, leaving 8 bases between them. CDR3 in DNA: TGTGCCAGCAGTCAGACAGATAGCAATCAGCCCCAGCATTTT. Its translation is CASSQTDSNQPQHF.

The rearrangement uses TRBV5-1 and TRBJ2-6, with 10 bases matching TRBD1. Trimming took 0 bases from V and 3 from J; bases not matched to a gene: 12. The germline V gene encodes CDR1 SGHRS and CDR2 YFSETQ. The CDR3 spans 20 residues. The CDR3 bases are TGCGCCAGCAGCTTGGGGCCGGTGCGGGACAGGGGATTTGGGGCCAACGTCCTGACTTTC. Amino acid sequence: CASSLGPVRDRGFGANVLTF.

The chain employs TRBV5-3 and TRBJ2-5, with TRBD2 as a possible D gene (7 bases). TRBV5-3 is sorted into the ORF group, with uncertain function. The CDR3 runs 17 residues. Trimming stripped 6 bases from V and 0 bases from J, with 21 bases between. CDR3 DNA: TGTGCCAGAACCACCCGGGGGGCCGTACAGTACCAAGAGACCCAGTACTTC. Translated, it gives CARTTRGAVQYQETQYF.

V and J are TRBV5-4 and TRBJ2-3; TRBD1 might be the D (5 bases). Germline lookup yields CDR1 SGHNT and CDR2 YYREEE (reference sequence). The V end was cut by 3 bases, the J end by 6 bases, with 17 bases between. The CDR3 is made up of 15 amino acids. The CDR3 sequence: CASSSIRASGDTQYF. The CDR3 DNA is TGTGCCAGCAGCTCCATCAGGGCGTCAGGGGATACGCAGTATTTT.

This chain links TRBV11-3 with TRBJ2-5; possibly TRBD1 for D (6 bases). Germline-derived CDR1 and CDR2 are SGHNT and YENEEA. The CDR3 is made up of 13 amino acids. Trimming removed 1 base at V and 3 bases at J, with 6 bases between. As DNA, the CDR3 is TGTGCCAGCAGCTTAGGGACAGAAGAGACCCAGTACTTC. Amino acids: CASSLGTEETQYF.

This chain joins TRBV9 and TRBJ2-7; D is possibly TRBD2 (5 bases). V was trimmed by 5 bases and J by 4 bases, leaving 16 bases between them. CDR1 SGDLS and CDR2 YYNGEE come from the germline V gene. CDR3 size: 14 residues. CDR3: CASSSQLVPYEQYF. For the CDR3, the DNA is TGTGCCAGCAGTTCCCAACTAGTTCCATACGAGCAGTACTTC.

The V call is TRBV28, the J call TRBJ1-1, with D possibly TRBD1 on 6 matching bases. V lost 2 bases and J 1 base, leaving 8 bases between the germline ends. This CDR3 is 14 amino acids long. CDR1 is MDHEN and CDR2 is SYDVKM in the germline V gene. The CDR3 DNA reads as TGTGCCAGCAGTTTACGGGGGGCGAACACTGAAGCTTTCTTT. Its protein product is CASSLRGANTEAFF. Using reference TRBV28 and TRBJ1-1 for the parts outside the CDR3, the full variable domain is DVKVTQSSRYLVKRTGEKVFLECVQDMDHENMFWYRQDPGLGLRLIYFSYDVKMKEKGDIPEGYSVSREKKERFSLILESASTNQTSMYLCASSLRGANTEAFFGQGTRLTVV.

This chain connects TRBV15 to TRBJ1-1, with D maybe TRBD1 (5 bases). The CDR3 covers 15 residues. Germline CDR1 reads LNHNV; CDR2 reads YYDKDF (reference sequence). V dropped 1 base and J dropped 1 base, with 10 bases sitting between them. CDR3 bases: TGTGCCACCAGCAGAGGGGGGAGGGGGAACACTGAAGCTTTCTTT. It codes for CATSRGGRGNTEAFF. The whole variable domain, filled in from reference TRBV15 and TRBJ1-1, reads DAMVIQNPRYQVTQFGKPVTLSCSQTLNHNVMYWYQQKSSQAPKLLFHYYDKDFNNEADTPDNFQSRRPNTSFCFLDIRSPGLGDTAMYLCATSRGGRGNTEAFFGQGTRLTVV.

The chain has TRBV18 and TRBJ2-3; D possibly corresponds to TRBD1 (5 bases). CDR1 and CDR2 (germline): KGHSH, LQKENI. This CDR3 is 14 amino acids long. V shed 3 bases and J shed 0 bases, with 7 bases lying between them. The CDR3 loop reads CASSPRQSTDTQYF. The CDR3 DNA follows: TGTGCCAGCTCACCCAGACAGAGCACAGATACGCAGTATTTT.

This chain connects TRBV18 to TRBJ2-2; D ambiguous. Germline CDR1 KGHSH, CDR2 LQKENI. CDR3 length equals 16 residues. Between the trimmed V and J ends, which lost 1 base and 0 bases, there was a span of 9 bases. The CDR3 nucleotides read TGTGCCAGCTCACCACGGGGTGTAGCGAACACCGGGGAGCTGTTTTTT. Translated: CASSPRGVANTGELFF.

This chain uses TRBV2 with TRBJ2-7, with a possible D match to TRBD1 (5 bases). CDR3 size: 13 residues. Trimming removed 8 bases at V and 6 bases at J, with 17 bases between. Germline CDR1 and CDR2: SNHLY and FYNNEI. The CDR3 region is CASRLWEGVEQYF. The CDR3 region has the DNA TGTGCCAGCCGTCTCTGGGAAGGGGTCGAGCAGTACTTC.

Note on this clone: This CDR3 is also generated by other DNA sequences in the sample. V gene TRBV5-1 combines with J gene TRBJ2-1; tentative D call: TRBD1 (5 bases). The CDR3 extends over 13 amino acids. The ends were cut back, 0 bases at V and 7 bases at J, with 8 bases in the middle. Germline assignment: CDR1 SGHRS and CDR2 YFSETQ. The CDR3 DNA reads as TGCGCCAGCAGCTTGGACCCAGGGAATGAGCAGTTCTTC. Amino acids: CASSLDPGNEQFF.

The rearrangement links TRBV28 to TRBJ2-5, with D possibly being TRBD1 (6 bases). V lost 5 bases to trimming and J lost 0 bases, with 10 bases between them. Germline V gene lookup returns CDR1 MDHEN and CDR2 SYDVKM. CDR3 length: 14 amino acids. The CDR3 sequence: CASSGQGYQETQYF. The CDR3 DNA reads as TGTGCCAGCAGTGGGCAGGGGTACCAAGAGACCCAGTACTTC.

The chain links TRBV19 to TRBJ1-5; tentative D call: TRBD1 (6 bases). Germline V gene sequence: CDR1 LNHDA, CDR2 SQIVND (reference sequence). V was trimmed by 2 bases and J by 1 base, leaving 9 bases between them. This CDR3 is built from 15 residues. CDR3 sequence: CASSIKGVSNQPQHF. The CDR3 DNA follows: TGTGCCAGTAGTATAAAGGGGGTCAGCAATCAGCCCCAGCATTTT.

This clone showed up just once. The gene calls are TRBV7-2 and TRBJ2-7, with 7 bases lining up with TRBD2. J gave up 3 bases and V 4 bases, and 9 bases lay outside the gene matches. Germline values: CDR1 SGHTA, CDR2 FQGNSA. This CDR3 comprises 15 residues. CDR3 DNA: TGTGCCAGCAGCTCAAGCGTCGGGGGGTTCTACGAGCAGTACTTC. This encodes CASSSSVGGFYEQYF.

About this clone: Other DNA variants within this sample encode the same CDR3. The chain combines TRBV5-1 with TRBJ2-5; D remains ambiguous. The V end was cut by 0 bases, the J end by 2 bases, with 2 bases between. Germline V CDR1 and CDR2: SGHRS, YFSETQ. This CDR3 has 12 residues. Written as DNA, the CDR3 is TGCGCCAGCAGCTTGGCACAAGAGACCCAGTACTTC. Amino acids: CASSLAQETQYF.

The chain couples TRBV28 to TRBJ2-5, with 8 bases that match TRBD1. The V gene's germline CDR1 is MDHEN and CDR2 SYDVKM. This CDR3 is built from 14 residues. V gave up 8 bases and J gave up 5 bases; unmatched junction bases: 10. Here the CDR3 reads CASRPGQGRETQYF. CDR3 coding DNA: TGTGCCAGCCGCCCCGGACAGGGAAGGGAGACCCAGTACTTC.

This chain joins TRBV14 and TRBJ2-1; 12 nucleotides match TRBD2. Germline trimming cut 2 bases from V and 8 bases from J; bases unmatched to any gene: 4. The CDR3 has 15 amino acids. CDR1 is SGHDN, CDR2 FVKESK, per germline. The CDR3 is CASSQRLAGDHEQFF. CDR3 bases: TGTGCCAGCAGCCAAAGACTAGCGGGAGACCATGAGCAGTTCTTC.